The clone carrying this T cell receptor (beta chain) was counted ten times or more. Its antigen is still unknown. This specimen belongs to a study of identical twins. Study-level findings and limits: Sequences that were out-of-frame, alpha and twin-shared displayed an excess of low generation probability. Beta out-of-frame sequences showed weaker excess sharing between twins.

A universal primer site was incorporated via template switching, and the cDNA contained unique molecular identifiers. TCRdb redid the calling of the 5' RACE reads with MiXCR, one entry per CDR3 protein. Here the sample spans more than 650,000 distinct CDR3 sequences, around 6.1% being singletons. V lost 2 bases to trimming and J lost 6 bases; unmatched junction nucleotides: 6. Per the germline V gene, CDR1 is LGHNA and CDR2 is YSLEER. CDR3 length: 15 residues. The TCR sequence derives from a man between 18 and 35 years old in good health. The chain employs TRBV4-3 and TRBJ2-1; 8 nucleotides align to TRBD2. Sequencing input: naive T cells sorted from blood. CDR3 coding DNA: TGCGCCAGCAGCCAATCCGGGACTAGGTCCAATGAGCAGTTCTTC. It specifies CASSQSGTRSNEQFF.